This T cell receptor (beta chain) was captured by sequencing in a study of CD8 T cells in ankylosing spondylitis. Study conclusions and caveats: Matched ankylosing spondylitis synovial fluid reportedly contained a significantly enriched population of disease-linked clones. The study identified a TCR beta motif of fewer than 10 highly homologous variants that appeared characteristic of ankylosing spondylitis blood.

From the 5' RACE reads, TCRdb called clonotypes with MiXCR, one entry per CDR3 protein. The table shows about 90,000 distinct CDR3 sequences, with around 25% occurring only once. Germline lookup yields CDR1 SGDLS and CDR2 YYNGEE. With 6 bases removed from V and 2 bases from J, the gap between germline ends came to 13 bases. This CDR3 has 14 residues. This clonotype has only one observation. The target antigen is unknown. This clonotype originated in a male donor with ankylosing spondylitis or in good health (not recorded which). Sequencing was performed on blood, either unsorted or a sorted T cell fraction (not recorded which). The rearrangement uses TRBV9 and TRBJ2-3; D possibly corresponds to TRBD2 (5 bases). The CDR3 DNA reads as TGTGCCAGCAAAGGAGCGGAATCCACAGATACGCAGTATTTT. Protein: CASKGAESTDTQYF.